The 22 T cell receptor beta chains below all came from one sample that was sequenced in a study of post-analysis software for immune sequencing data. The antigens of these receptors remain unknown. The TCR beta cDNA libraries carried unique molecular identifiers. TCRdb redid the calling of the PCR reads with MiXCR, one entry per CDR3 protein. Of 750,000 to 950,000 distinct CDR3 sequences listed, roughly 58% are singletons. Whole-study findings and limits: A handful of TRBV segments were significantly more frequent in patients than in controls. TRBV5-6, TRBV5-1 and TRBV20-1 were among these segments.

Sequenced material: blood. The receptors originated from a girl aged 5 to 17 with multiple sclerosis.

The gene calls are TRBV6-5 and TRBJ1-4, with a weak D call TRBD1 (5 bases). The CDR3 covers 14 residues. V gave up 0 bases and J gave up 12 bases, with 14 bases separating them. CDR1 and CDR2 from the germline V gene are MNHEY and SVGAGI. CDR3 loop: CASSYSNQGAELFF. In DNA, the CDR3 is TGTGCCAGCAGTTACTCGAATCAGGGTGCAGAACTGTTTTTT.

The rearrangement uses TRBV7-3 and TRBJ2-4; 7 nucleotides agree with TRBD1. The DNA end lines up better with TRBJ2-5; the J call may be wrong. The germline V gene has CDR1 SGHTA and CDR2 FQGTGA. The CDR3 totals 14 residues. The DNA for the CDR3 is TGTGCCAGCAGCTCCCTGGGACAGCAAGAGACCCAGTACTTC. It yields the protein CASSSLGQQETQYF.

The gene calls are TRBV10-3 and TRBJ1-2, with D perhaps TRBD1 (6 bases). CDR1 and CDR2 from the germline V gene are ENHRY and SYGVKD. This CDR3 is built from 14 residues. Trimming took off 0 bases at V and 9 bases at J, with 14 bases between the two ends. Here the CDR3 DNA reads TGTGCCATCAGTGAGTCCGGGACACCTTTACGCTACACCTTC. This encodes CAISESGTPLRYTF.

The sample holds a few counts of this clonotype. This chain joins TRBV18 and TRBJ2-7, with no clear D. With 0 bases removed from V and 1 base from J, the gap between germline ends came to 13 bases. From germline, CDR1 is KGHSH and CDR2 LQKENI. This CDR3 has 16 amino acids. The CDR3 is CASSPPGWQRSYEQYF. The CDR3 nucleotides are TGTGCCAGCTCACCACCGGGGTGGCAGAGGTCCTACGAGCAGTACTTC. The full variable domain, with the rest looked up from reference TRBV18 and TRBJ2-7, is NAGVMQNPRHLVRRRGQEARLRCSPMKGHSHVYWYRQLPEEGLKFMVYLQKENIIDESGMPKERFSAEFPKEGPSILRIQQVVRGDSAAYFCASSPPGWQRSYEQYFGPGTRLTVT.

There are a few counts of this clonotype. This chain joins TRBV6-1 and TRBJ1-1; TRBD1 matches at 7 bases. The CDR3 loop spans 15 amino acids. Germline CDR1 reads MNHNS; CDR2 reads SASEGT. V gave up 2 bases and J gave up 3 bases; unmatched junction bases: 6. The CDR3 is CASSELDRDHTEAFF. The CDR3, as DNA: TGTGCCAGCAGTGAACTAGACAGGGATCACACTGAAGCTTTCTTT.

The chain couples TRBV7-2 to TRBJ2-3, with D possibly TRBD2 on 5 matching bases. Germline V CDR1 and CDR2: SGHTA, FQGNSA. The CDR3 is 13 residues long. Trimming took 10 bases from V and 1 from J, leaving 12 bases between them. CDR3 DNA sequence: TGTGCCACTTACCTGGGAGGCACAGATACGCAGTATTTT. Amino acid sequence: CATYLGGTDTQYF.

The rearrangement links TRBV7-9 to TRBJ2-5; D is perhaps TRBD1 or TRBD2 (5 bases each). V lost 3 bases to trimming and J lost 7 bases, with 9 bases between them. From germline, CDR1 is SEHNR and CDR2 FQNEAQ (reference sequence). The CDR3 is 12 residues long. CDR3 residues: CASSLGVLTQYF. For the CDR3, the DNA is TGTGCCAGCAGCTTGGGGGTCCTGACCCAGTACTTC.

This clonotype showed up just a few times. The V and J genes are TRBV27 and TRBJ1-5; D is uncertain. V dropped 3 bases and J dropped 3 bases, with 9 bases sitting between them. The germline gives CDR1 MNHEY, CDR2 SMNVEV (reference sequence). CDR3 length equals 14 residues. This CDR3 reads CASSLVGYNQPQHF. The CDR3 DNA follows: TGTGCCAGCAGTTTGGTCGGTTACAATCAGCCCCAGCATTTT.

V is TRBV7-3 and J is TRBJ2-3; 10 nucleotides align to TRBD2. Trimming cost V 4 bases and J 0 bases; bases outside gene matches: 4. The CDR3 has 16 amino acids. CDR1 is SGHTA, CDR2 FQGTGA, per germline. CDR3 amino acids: CASSSNSGGSTDTQYF. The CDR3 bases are TGTGCCAGCAGCTCCAATAGCGGGGGGAGCACAGATACGCAGTATTTT. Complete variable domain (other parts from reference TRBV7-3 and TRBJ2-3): GAGVSQTPSNKVTEKGKYVELRCDPISGHTALYWYRQSLGQGPEFLIYFQGTGAADDSGLPNDRFFAVRPEGSVSTLKIQRTERGDSAVYLCASSSNSGGSTDTQYFGPGTRLTVL.

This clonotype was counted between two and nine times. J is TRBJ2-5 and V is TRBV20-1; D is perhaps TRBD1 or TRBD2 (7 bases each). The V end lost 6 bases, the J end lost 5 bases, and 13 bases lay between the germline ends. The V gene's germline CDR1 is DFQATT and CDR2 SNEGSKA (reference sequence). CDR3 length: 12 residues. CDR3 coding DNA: TGCAGTGCCCCCAGGGGGGGGGAGACCCAGTACTTC. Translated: CSAPRGGETQYF.

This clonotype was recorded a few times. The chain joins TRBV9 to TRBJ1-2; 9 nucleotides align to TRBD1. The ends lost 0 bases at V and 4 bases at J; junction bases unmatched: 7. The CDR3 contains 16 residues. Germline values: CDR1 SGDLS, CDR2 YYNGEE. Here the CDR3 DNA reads TGTGCCAGCAGCGTAGGACCGATACAGGGGGCCTATGGCTACACCTTC. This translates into CASSVGPIQGAYGYTF.

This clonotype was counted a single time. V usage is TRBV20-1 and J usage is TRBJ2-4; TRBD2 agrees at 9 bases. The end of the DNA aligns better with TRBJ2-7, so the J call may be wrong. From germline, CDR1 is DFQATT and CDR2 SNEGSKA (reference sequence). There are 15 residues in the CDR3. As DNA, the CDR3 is TGCAGTGCTAGGGCGACTAGCGGAGTTACCTACGAGCAGTACTTC. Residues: CSARATSGVTYEQYF.

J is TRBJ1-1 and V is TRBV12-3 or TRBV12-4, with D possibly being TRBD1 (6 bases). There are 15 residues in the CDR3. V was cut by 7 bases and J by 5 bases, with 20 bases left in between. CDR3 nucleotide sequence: TGTGCCAGCACCTCGGGGGGGCGACCGGTGACTGAAGCTTTCTTT. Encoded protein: CASTSGGRPVTEAFF.

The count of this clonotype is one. The CDR3, as DNA: TGTGCCAGCAGCTTAGAGCTGGGGGCGGACTATGGCTACACCTTC. This encodes CASSLELGADYGYTF. The chain combines TRBV7-8 with TRBJ1-2; possible D gene TRBD1, 6 bases. The length of the CDR3 is 15 residues. Germline CDR1 reads SGHVS; CDR2 reads FQNEAQ. V shed 1 base and J shed 3 bases, with 12 bases lying between them.

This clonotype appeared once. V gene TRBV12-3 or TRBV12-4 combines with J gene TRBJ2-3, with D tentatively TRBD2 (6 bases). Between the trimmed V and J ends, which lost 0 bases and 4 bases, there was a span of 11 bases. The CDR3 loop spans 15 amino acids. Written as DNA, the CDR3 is TGTGCCAGCAGTTTAGCGAACGGGGGTGCAGATACGCAGTATTTT. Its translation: CASSLANGGADTQYF.

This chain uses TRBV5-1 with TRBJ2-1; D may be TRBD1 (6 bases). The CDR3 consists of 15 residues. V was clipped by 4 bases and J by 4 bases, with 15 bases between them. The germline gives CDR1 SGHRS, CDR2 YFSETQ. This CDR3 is CASSARGEGYNEQFF. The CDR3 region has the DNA TGCGCCAGCAGCGCCAGGGGAGAGGGATACAATGAGCAGTTCTTC.

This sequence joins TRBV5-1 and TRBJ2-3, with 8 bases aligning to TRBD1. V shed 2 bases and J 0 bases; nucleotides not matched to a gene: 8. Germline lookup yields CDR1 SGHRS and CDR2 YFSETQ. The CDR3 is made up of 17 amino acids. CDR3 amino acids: CASSFKVQGASTDTQYF. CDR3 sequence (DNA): TGCGCCAGCAGCTTCAAAGTCCAGGGGGCAAGCACAGATACGCAGTATTTT.

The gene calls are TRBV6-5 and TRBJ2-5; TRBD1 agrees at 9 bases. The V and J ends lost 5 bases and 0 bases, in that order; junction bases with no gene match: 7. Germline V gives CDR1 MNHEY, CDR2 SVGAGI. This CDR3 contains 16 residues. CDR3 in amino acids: CASSHRTGAYQETQYF. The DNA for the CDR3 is TGTGCCAGCAGTCACAGGACAGGGGCCTACCAAGAGACCCAGTACTTC.

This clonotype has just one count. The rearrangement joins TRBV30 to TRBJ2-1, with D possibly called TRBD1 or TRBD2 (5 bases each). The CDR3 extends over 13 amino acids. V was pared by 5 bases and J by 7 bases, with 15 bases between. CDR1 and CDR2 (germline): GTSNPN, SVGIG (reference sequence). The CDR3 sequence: CAWSWAGRNEQFF. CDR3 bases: TGTGCCTGGTCATGGGCAGGGAGAAATGAGCAGTTCTTC.

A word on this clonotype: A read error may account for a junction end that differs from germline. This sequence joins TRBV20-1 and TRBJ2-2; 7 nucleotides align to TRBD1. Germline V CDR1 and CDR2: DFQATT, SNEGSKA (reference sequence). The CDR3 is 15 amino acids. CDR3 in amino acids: CSARRGPLNTGERFF. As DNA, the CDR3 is TGCAGTGCTAGGAGGGGGCCCTTGAACACCGGGGAGCGGTTTTTT.

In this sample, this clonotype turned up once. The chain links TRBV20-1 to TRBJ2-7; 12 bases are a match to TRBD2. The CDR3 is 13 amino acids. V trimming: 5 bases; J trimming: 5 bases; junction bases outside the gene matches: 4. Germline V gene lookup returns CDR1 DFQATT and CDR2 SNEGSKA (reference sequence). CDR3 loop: CSARTSGINEQYF. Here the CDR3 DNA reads TGCAGTGCTCGGACTAGCGGGATAAACGAGCAGTACTTC.

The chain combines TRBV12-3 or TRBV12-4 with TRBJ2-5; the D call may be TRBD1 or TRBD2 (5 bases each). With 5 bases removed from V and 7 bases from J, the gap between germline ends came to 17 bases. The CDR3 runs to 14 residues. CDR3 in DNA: TGTGCCAGCAGTCCAGGGACGGGGTGGTTGACCCAGTACTTC. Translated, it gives CASSPGTGWLTQYF.